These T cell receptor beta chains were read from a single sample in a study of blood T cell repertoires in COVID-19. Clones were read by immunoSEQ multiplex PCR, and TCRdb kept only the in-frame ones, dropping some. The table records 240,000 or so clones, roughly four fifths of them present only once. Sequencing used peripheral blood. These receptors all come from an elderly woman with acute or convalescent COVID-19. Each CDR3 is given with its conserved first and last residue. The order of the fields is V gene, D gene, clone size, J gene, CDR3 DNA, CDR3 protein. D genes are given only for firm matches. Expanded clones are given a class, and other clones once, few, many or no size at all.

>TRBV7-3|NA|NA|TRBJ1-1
TGTGCCAGCAGCCCACAGGGGAACACTGAAGCTTTCTTT
CASSPQGNTEAFF
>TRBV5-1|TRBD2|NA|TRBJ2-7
TGCGCCAGCAGCACCGGACTAGCGGGGGGTTACTACGAGCAGTACTTC
CASSTGLAGGYYEQYF
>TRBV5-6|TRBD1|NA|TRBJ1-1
TGTGCCAGCAGACTGGAGGGACAGGGGAACACTGAAGCTTTCTTT
CASRLEGQGNTEAFF
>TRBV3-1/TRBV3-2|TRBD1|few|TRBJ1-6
TGTGCCAGCAGCCAATTAACAGGGGAACATTCACCCCTCCACTTT
CASSQLTGEHSPLHF
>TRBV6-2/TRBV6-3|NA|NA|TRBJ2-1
TGTGCCAGCAGTTTAGTGCGGGGCTACAATGAGCAGTTCTTC
CASSLVRGYNEQFF
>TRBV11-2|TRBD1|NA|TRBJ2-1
TGTGCCAGCAGCTTAAGGGACAGCAACAATGAGCAGTTCTTC
CASSLRDSNNEQFF
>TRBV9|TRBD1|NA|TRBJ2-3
TGTGCCAGCAGCGTAGGGACAGGGGGCACAGATACGCAGTATTTT
CASSVGTGGTDTQYF
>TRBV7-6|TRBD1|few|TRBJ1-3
TGTGCCAGCAGCTCATCAGGGGGCATAGGAAACACCATATATTTT
CASSSSGGIGNTIYF
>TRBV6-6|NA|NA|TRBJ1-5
TGTGCCAGCAGTTCTACAGGGTCGCGTCAGCCCCAGCATTTT
CASSSTGSRQPQHF
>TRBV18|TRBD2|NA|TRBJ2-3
TGTGCCAGCTCACCACCGGGACTAGCAGATACGCAGTATTTT
CASSPPGLADTQYF
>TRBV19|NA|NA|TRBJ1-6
TGTGCCAGTAGTTCACGACAGGAGAATTCACCCCTCCACTTT
CASSSRQENSPLHF
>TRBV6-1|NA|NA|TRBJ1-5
TGTGCCAGCAGTGAACTTGCAGGGGCGAGGCAGCCCCAGCATTTT
CASSELAGARQPQHF
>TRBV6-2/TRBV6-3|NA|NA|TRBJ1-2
TGTGCCAGCAGTTACTGGGAGGCAAAACTCGGGAATGGCTACACCTTC
CASSYWEAKLGNGYTF
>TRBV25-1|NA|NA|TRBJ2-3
TGTGCCAGCAGTCGACAGAGCACAGATACGCAGTATTTT
CASSRQSTDTQYF
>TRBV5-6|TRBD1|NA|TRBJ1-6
TGTGCCAGCTCGGACAGGGGGTCACATTCACCCCTCCACTTT
CASSDRGSHSPLHF
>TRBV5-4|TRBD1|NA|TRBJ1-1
TGTGCCAGCAGTTCACCGGGAGCCCAGGGGGACACTGAAGCTTTCTTT
CASSSPGAQGDTEAFF
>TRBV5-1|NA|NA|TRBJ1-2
TGCGCCAGCAGCTTGGAGGGGGCTAACTATGGCTACACCTTC
CASSLEGANYGYTF
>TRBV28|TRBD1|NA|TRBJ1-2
TGTGCCAGCAGTGCACCCGGGACAGGGAACTATGGCTACACCTTC
CASSAPGTGNYGYTF
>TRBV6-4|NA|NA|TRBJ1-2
TGTGCCAGCAGCCAAACGGGGAGCTTGGGCTATGGCTACACCTTC
CASSQTGSLGYGYTF
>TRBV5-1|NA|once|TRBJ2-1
TGCGCCAGCAGCTTGGATCCACTCGGACAGAACTCCTACAATGAGCAGTTCTTC
CASSLDPLGQNSYNEQFF
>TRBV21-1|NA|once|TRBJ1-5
TGTGCCAGCAGCCGGACAGGGTCTCAGCCCCAGCATTTT
CASSRTGSQPQHF
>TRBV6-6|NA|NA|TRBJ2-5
TGTGCCAGCAGTTACTCGTTTACGAGTCCCCATGAGACCCAGTACTTC
CASSYSFTSPHETQYF
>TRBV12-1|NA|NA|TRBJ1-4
TGTGCCAGCAGCTTGGACTTTCCAACTAATGAAAAACTGTTTTTT
CASSLDFPTNEKLFF
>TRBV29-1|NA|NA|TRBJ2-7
TGCAGCGTTGGAGGGGGGGCCTCCTACGAGCAGTACTTC
CSVGGGASYEQYF
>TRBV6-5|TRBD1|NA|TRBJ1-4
TGTGCCAGCAGGACAGGGGATGAAAAACTGTTTTTT
CASRTGDEKLFF
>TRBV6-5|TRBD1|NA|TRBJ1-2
TGTGCCAGCAGTTACCGACAGGGCTATGGCTACACCTTC
CASSYRQGYGYTF
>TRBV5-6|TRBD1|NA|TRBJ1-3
TGTGCCAGCAGCTTGACCCCCGCCATGACAGGGATTGGAAACACCATATATTTT
CASSLTPAMTGIGNTIYF
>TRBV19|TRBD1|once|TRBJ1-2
TGTGCCAGTAGGGGAACAGACAGGGGGCAGGTCGGTGGCTACACCTTC
CASRGTDRGQVGGYTF
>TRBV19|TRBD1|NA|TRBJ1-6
TGTGCCAGTAGTATGGGTAGGGACAGGGTGCGGAATTCACCCCTCCACTTT
CASSMGRDRVRNSPLHF
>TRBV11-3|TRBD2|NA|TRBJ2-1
TGTGCCAGCAGCTCCTCCGGGGGGATTGAGCAGTTCTTC
CASSSSGGIEQFF
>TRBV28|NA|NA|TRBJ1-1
TGTGCCAGCAGTCCCACAGGGTCCGTAGGAACTGAAGCTTTCTTT
CASSPTGSVGTEAFF
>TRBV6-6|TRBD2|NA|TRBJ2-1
TGTGCCAGCAGTTACTCGTCTGCGGGGGGGCAGAATGAGCAGTTCTTC
CASSYSSAGGQNEQFF
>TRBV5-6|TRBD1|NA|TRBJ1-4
TGTGCCAGCAGCGGGGCCACCGGGACAGGGACGGAAAAACTGTTTTTT
CASSGATGTGTEKLFF
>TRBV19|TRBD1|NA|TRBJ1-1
TGTGCCAGTAGTATAGGTAAGGGGGGGACAGGGCGCACTGAAGCTTTCTTT
CASSIGKGGTGRTEAFF
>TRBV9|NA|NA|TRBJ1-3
TGTGCCAGCAGCGCCCCGAAGGGACAAGCTGGAAACACCATATATTTT
CASSAPKGQAGNTIYF
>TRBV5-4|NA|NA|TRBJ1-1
TGTGCCAGCAGGGTGCGAGGGCGCGGAGAAGCTTTCTTT
CASRVRGRGEAFF
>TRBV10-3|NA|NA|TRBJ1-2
TGTGCCATCAGTGACATTCAGGGCTACACCTTC
CAISDIQGYTF
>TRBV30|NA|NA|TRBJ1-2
TGTGCCTGGAGTCCCACAGGTACCTATGGCTACACCTTC
CAWSPTGTYGYTF
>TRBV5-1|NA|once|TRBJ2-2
TGCGCCAGCAGCTTGGGGGACATTACGAACACCGGGGAGCTGTTTTTT
CASSLGDITNTGELFF
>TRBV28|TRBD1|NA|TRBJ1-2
TGTGCCAGCAGTTCGAGGACAGGGGGCGTCAATGGCTACACCTTC
CASSSRTGGVNGYTF
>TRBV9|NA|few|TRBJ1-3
TGTGCCAGCAGCGTAGAACAGTCTGGAAACACCATATATTTT
CASSVEQSGNTIYF
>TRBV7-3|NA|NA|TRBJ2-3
TGTGCCAGCAGCCCTGGCGGGCAGGGGCCGACAGATACGCAGTATTTT
CASSPGGQGPTDTQYF
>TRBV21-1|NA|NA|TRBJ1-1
TGTGCCAGCAGCAAGACAGGGGGTATGAACACTGAAGCTTTCTTT
CASSKTGGMNTEAFF
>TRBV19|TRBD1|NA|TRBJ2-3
TGTGCCAGTGTGAACAGGGGGCGCGGCACAGATACGCAGTATTTT
CASVNRGRGTDTQYF
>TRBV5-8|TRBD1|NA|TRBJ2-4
TGTGCCAGCAGCTTAGACAGGGGTATGATCATTCAGTACTTC
CASSLDRGMIIQYF
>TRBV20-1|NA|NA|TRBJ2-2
TGCAGTGCTAGTTCCGGGGTGGGTCTAGGGGAGCTGTTTTTT
CSASSGVGLGELFF
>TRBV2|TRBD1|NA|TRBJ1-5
TGTGCCAGCAGTGGGGGACAGGGGAATAGCAATCAGCCCCAGCATTTT
CASSGGQGNSNQPQHF